Below are 15 T cell receptor beta chains sequenced from a single sample in a study of metastatic and nonmetastatic thyroid tumors. Until they underwent thyroid surgery, no patient had received any treatment. TCRdb reprocessed the PCR reads using MiXCR. The sample holds 30,000 to 40,000 clones; about 14% are singletons and the top ten take more than 8%. The sequenced sample consisted of blood. The receptor set was obtained from a female donor with papillary thyroid cancer or a benign thyroid nodule (not recorded which). Some clones in this sample may be carry-over from other donors' samples.

This clone was recorded at least ten times. This CDR3 reads CASRSEGNEQFF. As DNA, the CDR3 is TGTGCCAGCAGATCTGAGGGGAATGAGCAGTTCTTC. The rearrangement links TRBV28 to TRBJ2-1; possibly TRBD1 or TRBD2 for D (5 bases each). The CDR3 is 12 amino acids. The ends were cut back, 6 bases at V and 7 bases at J, with 10 bases in the middle. Germline-derived CDR1 and CDR2 are MDHEN and SYDVKM.

In this sample, this clone turned up a few times. The chain couples TRBV10-1 to TRBJ2-5, with 7 bases matching TRBD2. The end of the DNA fits TRBJ2-1 better, so the J call may be wrong. The germline V gene has CDR1 WNHNN and CDR2 SYGVQD (reference sequence). The CDR3 runs to 13 residues. The CDR3 nucleotides are TGCGCCAGCACCGGGACTAACCTCAATGAGCAGTTCTTC. This gives the protein CASTGTNLNEQFF.

This clone was counted many times. The V call is TRBV10-3, the J call TRBJ2-5, with 8 bases fitting TRBD2. The J segment lost 5 bases and the V segment lost 3 bases, leaving 17 bases of the junction unmatched. This CDR3 region has 18 residues. CDR1 is ENHRY, CDR2 SYGVKD, per germline. The CDR3 is CAISDTISGTRITETQYF. CDR3 bases: TGTGCCATCAGTGACACTATTTCCGGGACTAGAATCACGGAGACCCAGTACTTC.

The chain couples TRBV20-1 to TRBJ2-1; unclear D gene. The V end was cut by 7 bases, the J end by 9 bases, with 19 bases between. This CDR3 is 13 amino acids long. Germline lookup yields CDR1 DFQATT and CDR2 SNEGSKA (reference sequence). CDR3 region: CSVGLGSVIEQFF. The CDR3 DNA follows: TGCAGTGTAGGGTTAGGAAGCGTCATTGAGCAGTTCTTC.

At least ten counts were recorded for this clone. The chain uses TRBV9 and TRBJ2-7; D uncertain. Germline V CDR1 and CDR2: SGDLS, YYNGEE. The CDR3 covers 15 residues. V shed 3 bases and J shed 2 bases, with 15 bases lying between them. The CDR3 sequence is CASSATLVGAYEQYF. The CDR3 DNA reads TGTGCCAGCAGCGCGACATTGGTAGGTGCCTACGAGCAGTACTTC.

This clone was recorded at least ten times. The rearrangement links TRBV28 to TRBJ1-1; tentative D call: TRBD1 (5 bases). The length of the CDR3 is 15 residues. The V gene's germline CDR1 is MDHEN and CDR2 SYDVKM. Trimming removed 5 bases from V and 3 bases from J, with 16 bases in between. CDR3 region: CASSQRQRWDTEAFF. The DNA for the CDR3 is TGTGCCAGCAGTCAGCGACAGCGCTGGGACACTGAAGCTTTCTTT.

The table lists this clone with many counts. The chain carries TRBV9 and TRBJ2-1, with a tentative D call TRBD2 (6 bases). Trimming left V 4 bases short and J 8 bases short, with 22 bases between. The CDR3 is 16 amino acids. CDR1 is SGDLS and CDR2 is YYNGEE in the germline V gene. CDR3 bases: TGTGCCAGCAGCACGCCACTCGGGAGTGAGGTAGATGAGCAGTTCTTC. Its protein product is CASSTPLGSEVDEQFF.

As for this clone: One end of the junction is discordant with germline, which a read error may explain. This chain uses TRBV12-5 with TRBJ1-6; D remains unclear. Germline lookup yields CDR1 LGHNT and CDR2 FRNRAP. The CDR3 length is 18 residues. The CDR3 nucleotides read TGTGCTAGTGGTTTGGTTGTCACCTCGAGCTCCAATAATTCACGCCTCCACTTT. As protein: CASGLVVTSSSNNSRLHF.

The genes are TRBV20-1 and TRBJ2-3, with 9 bases lining up with TRBD2. The CDR3 totals 15 residues. Per the germline V gene, CDR1 is DFQATT and CDR2 is SNEGSKA (reference sequence). V gave up 3 bases and J gave up 2 bases; unmatched junction bases: 6. The CDR3 protein is CSASPTSGDTDTQYF. CDR3 bases: TGCAGTGCTAGCCCGACTAGCGGTGACACAGATACGCAGTATTTT.

This clone has a count of ten or more. The chain links TRBV20-1 to TRBJ1-5, with D possibly matching TRBD1 (6 bases). Per germline, CDR1 DFQATT and CDR2 SNEGSKA (reference sequence). Trimming shortened V by 4 bases and J by 9 bases, and 10 bases separated the two germline ends. This CDR3 is built from 11 residues. This chain's CDR3 is CSATGDMPQHF. CDR3 DNA sequence: TGCAGTGCTACAGGGGATATGCCCCAGCATTTT.

This clone was recorded at least ten times. The chain joins TRBV9 to TRBJ2-1, with 11 bases that match TRBD2. The CDR3 totals 15 residues. Germline V CDR1 and CDR2: SGDLS, YYNGEE. J was trimmed by 9 bases and V by 0 bases; bases with no gene match: 5. CDR3 bases: TGTGCCAGCAGCGTAGTAGCGGGAGGGCCCCGTGAGCAGTTCTTC. As protein: CASSVVAGGPREQFF.

This clone was recorded at least ten times. The J gene is TRBJ2-7, the V gene TRBV11-2; tentatively, D is TRBD2 (5 bases). V lost 5 bases to trimming and J lost 2 bases, with 10 bases between them. The length of the CDR3 is 13 residues. The germline CDR1 and CDR2 sequences are SGHAT and FQNNGV. The CDR3 here is CASSLTGTYEQYF. CDR3 nucleotide sequence: TGTGCCAGCAGCCTGACGGGGACCTACGAGCAGTACTTC.

As to this clone: The junction differs from germline at one of its ends, possibly a read error. The chain links TRBV6-1 to TRBJ2-1, with D tentatively TRBD2 (5 bases). The CDR3 is 14 residues long. Germline V lookup: CDR1 MNHNS, CDR2 SASEGT. The CDR3: CANSPVGGDNEQFF. The CDR3 region has the DNA TGTGCCAACAGTCCCGTTGGAGGCGACAATGAGCAGTTCTTC.

This clone occurred many times. This chain connects TRBV3-1 to TRBJ1-1; D is perhaps TRBD1 (5 bases). The V end was cut by 0 bases, the J end by 10 bases, with 12 bases between. The CDR3 contains 13 residues. Germline V gene sequence: CDR1 LGHDT, CDR2 YNNKEL (reference sequence). CDR3 amino acids: CASSQEYAGLAFF. CDR3 DNA sequence: TGTGCCAGCAGCCAAGAATACGCAGGGCTAGCTTTCTTT.

On this clone itself: Here the CDR3 omits its conserved ending phenylalanine or tryptophan, so a read error is the likely source. The genes are TRBV5-1 and TRBJ2-7; a weak D match, TRBD2 (5 bases). Germline loops: CDR1 SGHRS, CDR2 YFSETQ. There are 13 residues in the CDR3. V was trimmed by 3 bases and J by 9 bases, leaving 16 bases between them. CDR3 DNA sequence: TGCGCCAGCAGCTCGGTACGAGGGTCCGCGCAGTACTTA. This gives the protein CASSSVRGSAQYL.